The 5 T cell receptor beta chains given below trace back to one sample, sequenced in a study of T cells in women clearing cervical HPV infection. The assay was immunoSEQ multiplex PCR, and TCRdb's table has in-frame clones only and misses some. Listed are around 39,000 clones; 3.5% to 4% falls within the top ten. The specimen was blood buffy coat. The receptor source for this set is a woman aged 18 to 75 with a cervical HPV16 infection that either progressed to CIN3+ or cleared (not recorded which).

About this clone: The read ends 3 residues shy of where the CDR3 ends; the end is completed using the germline J gene. The gene calls are TRBV5-4 and TRBJ2-1; weak D call: TRBD2 (6 bases). The CDR3 extends over 14 amino acids. Germline values: CDR1 SGHNT, CDR2 YYREEE (reference sequence). V was pared by 5 bases and J by 9 bases, with 18 bases between. The part of the CDR3 DNA that was read is TGTGCCAGCAGGACGGACTACCAGACGAGTGAG. Encoded protein: CASRTDYQTSE. The CDR3 in full is CASRTDYQTSEQFF. Supplemented by reference TRBV5-4 and TRBJ2-1, the full variable domain reads ETGVTQSPTHLIKTRGQQVTLRCSSQSGHNTVSWYQQALGQGPQFIFQYYREEENGRGNFPPRFSGLQFPNYSSELNVNALELDDSALYLCASRTDYQTSEQFFGPGTRLTVL.

To note about this clone: The CDR3 goes on 3 residues after the read ends, and that part is filled in from the germline J gene. J is TRBJ2-3 and V is TRBV7-9; D is undetermined. Looked up from germline, CDR1 is SEHNR and CDR2 is FQNEAQ (reference sequence). The CDR3 runs to 13 residues. Trimming left V 4 bases short and J 6 bases short, with 11 bases between. The CDR3 reads CASSSPLSDTQYF. The part of the CDR3 DNA that was read is TGTGCCAGCAGCTCCCCCCTTTCCGATACG.

As to this clone: The read gets to within 3 residues of the CDR3 end, and the germline J gene fills in the rest. The chain joins TRBV7-6 to TRBJ2-1; 14 positions agree with TRBD2. CDR3 size: 16 residues. V lost 3 bases to trimming and J lost 3 bases; unmatched junction nucleotides: 1. Germline values: CDR1 SGHVS, CDR2 FNYEAQ. CDR3 DNA (partial): TGTGCCAGCAGCTTCGGGACTAGCGGGGGCTACAATGAG. Its protein product is CASSFGTSGGYNE. The CDR3 as a whole reads CASSFGTSGGYNEQFF.

A word on this clone: With the read ending 3 residues before the CDR3 end, the germline J gene is used to fill in that end. The chain uses TRBV20-1 and TRBJ2-7; TRBD1 might be the D (5 bases). Germline CDR1 is DFQATT and CDR2 is SNEGSKA (reference sequence). Trimming took off 6 bases at V and 5 bases at J, with 14 bases between the two ends. The CDR3 extends over 12 amino acids. Partial CDR3 DNA: TGCAGTGCCCTAGGCAGGGATGACGAG. It translates to CSALGRDDE. The full CDR3 protein reads CSALGRDDEQYF.

On this clone itself: The read gets to within 3 residues of the CDR3 end, and the germline J gene fills in the rest. V is TRBV19 and J is TRBJ1-4, with 7 bases lining up with TRBD1. Germline CDR1 and CDR2: LNHDA and SQIVND (reference sequence). The CDR3 totals 14 residues. The junction had 2 bases not matched to a gene; V was cut back by 6 bases and J by 1 base. The CDR3 reads CASSRTGTNEKLFF. CDR3 bases read: TGTGCCAGTAGCCGGACAGGAACTAATGAAAAA.